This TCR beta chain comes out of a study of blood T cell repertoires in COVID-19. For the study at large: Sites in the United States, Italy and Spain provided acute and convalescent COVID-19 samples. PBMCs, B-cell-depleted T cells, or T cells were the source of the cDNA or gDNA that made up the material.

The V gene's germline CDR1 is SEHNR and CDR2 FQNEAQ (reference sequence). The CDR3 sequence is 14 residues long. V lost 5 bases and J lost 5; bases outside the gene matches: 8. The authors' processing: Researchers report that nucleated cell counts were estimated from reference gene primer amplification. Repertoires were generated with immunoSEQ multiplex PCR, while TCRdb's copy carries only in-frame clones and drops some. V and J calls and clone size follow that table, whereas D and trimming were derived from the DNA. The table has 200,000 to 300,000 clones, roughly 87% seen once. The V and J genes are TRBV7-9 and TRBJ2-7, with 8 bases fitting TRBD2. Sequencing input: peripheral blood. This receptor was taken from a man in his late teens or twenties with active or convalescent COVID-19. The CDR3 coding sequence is TGTGCCAGCAGCCTACGGACTAGCCATGACGAGCAGTACTTC. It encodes CASSLRTSHDEQYF.